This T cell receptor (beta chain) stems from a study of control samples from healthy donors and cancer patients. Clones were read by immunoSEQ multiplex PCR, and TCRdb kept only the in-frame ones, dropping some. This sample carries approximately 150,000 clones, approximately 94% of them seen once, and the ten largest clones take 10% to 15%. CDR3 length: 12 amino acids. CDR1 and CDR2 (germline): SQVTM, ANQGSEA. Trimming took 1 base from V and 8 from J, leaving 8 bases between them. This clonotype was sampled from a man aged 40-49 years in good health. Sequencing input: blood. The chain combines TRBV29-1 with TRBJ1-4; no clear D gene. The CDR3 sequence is CSVEVGGEKLFF. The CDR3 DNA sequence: TGCAGCGTTGAAGTAGGAGGAGAAAAACTGTTTTTT. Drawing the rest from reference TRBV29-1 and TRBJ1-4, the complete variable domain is SAVISQKPSRDICQRGTSLTIQCQVDSQVTMMFWYRQQPGQSLTLIATANQGSEATYESGFVIDKFPISRPNLTFSTLTVSNMSPEDSSIYLCSVEVGGEKLFFGSGTQLSVL.